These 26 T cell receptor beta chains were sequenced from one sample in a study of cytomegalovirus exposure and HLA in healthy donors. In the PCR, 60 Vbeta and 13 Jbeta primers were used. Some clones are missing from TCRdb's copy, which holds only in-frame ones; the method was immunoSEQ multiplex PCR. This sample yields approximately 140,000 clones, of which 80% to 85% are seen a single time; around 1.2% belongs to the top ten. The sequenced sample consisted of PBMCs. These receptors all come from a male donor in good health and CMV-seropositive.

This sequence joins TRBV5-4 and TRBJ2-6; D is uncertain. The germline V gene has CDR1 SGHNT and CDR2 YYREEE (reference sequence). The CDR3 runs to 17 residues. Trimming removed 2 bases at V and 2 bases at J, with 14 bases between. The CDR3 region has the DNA TGTGCCAGCAGCTTTAGATCCTCTTCGACTGGGGCCAACGTCCTGACTTTC. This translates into CASSFRSSSTGANVLTF.

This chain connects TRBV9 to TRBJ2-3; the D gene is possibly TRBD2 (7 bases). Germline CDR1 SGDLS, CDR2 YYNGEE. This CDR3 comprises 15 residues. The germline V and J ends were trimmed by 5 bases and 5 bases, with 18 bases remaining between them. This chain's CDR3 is CASSGGGLWKDTQYF. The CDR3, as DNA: TGTGCCAGCAGTGGGGGGGGGCTGTGGAAAGATACGCAGTATTTT.

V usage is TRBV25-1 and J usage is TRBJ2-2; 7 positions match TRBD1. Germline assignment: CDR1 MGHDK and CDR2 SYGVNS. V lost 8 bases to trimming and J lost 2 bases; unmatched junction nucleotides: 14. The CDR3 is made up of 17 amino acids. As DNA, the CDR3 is TGTGCCAGCCAAACTACCACCGGGACAGCTAACACCGGGGAGCTGTTTTTT. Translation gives CASQTTTGTANTGELFF.

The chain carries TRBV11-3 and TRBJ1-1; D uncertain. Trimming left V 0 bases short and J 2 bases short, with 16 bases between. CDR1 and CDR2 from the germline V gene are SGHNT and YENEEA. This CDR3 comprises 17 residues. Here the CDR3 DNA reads TGTGCCAGCAGCTTAGATCTTCCTCCGGGATCAAACACTGAAGCTTTCTTT. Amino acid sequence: CASSLDLPPGSNTEAFF. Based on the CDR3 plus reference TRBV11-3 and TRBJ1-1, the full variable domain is EAGVVQSPRYKIIEKKQPVAFWCNPISGHNTLYWYLQNLGQGPELLIRYENEEAVDDSQLPKDRFSAERLKGVDSTLKIQPAELGDSAVYLCASSLDLPPGSNTEAFFGQGTRLTVV.

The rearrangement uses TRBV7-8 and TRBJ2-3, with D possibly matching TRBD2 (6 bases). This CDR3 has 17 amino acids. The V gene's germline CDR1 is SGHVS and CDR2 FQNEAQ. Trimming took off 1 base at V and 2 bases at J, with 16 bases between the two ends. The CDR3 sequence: CASSLVVREVSTDTQYF. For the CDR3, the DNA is TGTGCCAGCAGCTTAGTTGTCAGGGAGGTTTCCACAGATACGCAGTATTTT. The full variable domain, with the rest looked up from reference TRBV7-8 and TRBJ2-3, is GAGVSQSPRYKVAKRGQDVALRCDPISGHVSLFWYQQALGQGPEFLTYFQNEAQLDKSGLPSDRFFAERPEGSVSTLKIQRTQQEDSAVYLCASSLVVREVSTDTQYFGPGTRLTVL.

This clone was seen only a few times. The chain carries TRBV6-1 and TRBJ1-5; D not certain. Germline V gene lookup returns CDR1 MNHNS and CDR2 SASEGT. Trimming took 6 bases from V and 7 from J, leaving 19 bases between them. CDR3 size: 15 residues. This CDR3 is CASRPGRGSRQPQHF. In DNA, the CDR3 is TGTGCCAGCAGACCCGGACGGGGAAGTAGGCAGCCCCAGCATTTT.

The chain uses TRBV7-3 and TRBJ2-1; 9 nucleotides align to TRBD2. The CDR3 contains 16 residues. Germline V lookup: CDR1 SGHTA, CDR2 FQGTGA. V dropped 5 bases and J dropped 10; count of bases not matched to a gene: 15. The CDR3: CASSPTSGGSRWEQFF. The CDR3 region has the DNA TGTGCCAGCAGCCCGACGAGCGGGGGGTCCCGGTGGGAGCAGTTCTTC.

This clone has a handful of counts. CDR3 residues: CASSEGQNEQFF. CDR3 DNA sequence: TGTGCCAGCAGTGAAGGTCAAAATGAGCAGTTCTTC. The chain joins TRBV2 to TRBJ2-1, with unresolved D. CDR3 length: 12 amino acids. The ends were cut back, 1 base at V and 7 bases at J, with 5 bases in the middle. Germline V lookup: CDR1 SNHLY, CDR2 FYNNEI.

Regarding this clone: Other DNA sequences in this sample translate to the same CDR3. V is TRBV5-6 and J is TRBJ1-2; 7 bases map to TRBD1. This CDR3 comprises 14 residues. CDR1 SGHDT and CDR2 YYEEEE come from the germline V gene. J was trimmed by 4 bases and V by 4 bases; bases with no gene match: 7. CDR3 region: CASSMTGNGYGYTF. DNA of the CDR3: TGTGCCAGCAGCATGACAGGGAACGGCTATGGCTACACCTTC. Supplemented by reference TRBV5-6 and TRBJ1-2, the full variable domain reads DAGVTQSPTHLIKTRGQQVTLRCSPKSGHDTVSWYQQALGQGPQFIFQYYEEEERQRGNFPDRFSGHQFPNYSSELNVNALLLGDSALYLCASSMTGNGYGYTFGSGTRLTVV.

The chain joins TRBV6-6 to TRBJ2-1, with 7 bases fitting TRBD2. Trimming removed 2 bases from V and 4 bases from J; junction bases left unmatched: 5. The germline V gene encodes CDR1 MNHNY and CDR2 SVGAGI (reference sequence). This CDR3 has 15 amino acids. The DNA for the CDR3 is TGTGCCAGCAGTTACGAGGGGAGGGCTTACAATGAGCAGTTCTTC. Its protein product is CASSYEGRAYNEQFF.

In nucleotides, the CDR3 is TGTGCCAGCAGTTCCGGACATAGCTCCTACAATGAGCAGTTCTTC. Amino acid sequence: CASSSGHSSYNEQFF. The genes are TRBV6-5 and TRBJ2-7, with D possibly being TRBD1 (5 bases). TRBJ2-1 explains the end of the DNA better; the J call may be wrong. The germline V gene has CDR1 MNHEY and CDR2 SVGAGI. This CDR3 region has 15 residues.

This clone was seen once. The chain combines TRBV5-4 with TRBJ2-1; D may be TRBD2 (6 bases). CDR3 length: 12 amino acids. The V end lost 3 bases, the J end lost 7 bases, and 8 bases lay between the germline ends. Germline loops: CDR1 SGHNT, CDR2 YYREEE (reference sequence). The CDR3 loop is CASSSGRNEQFF. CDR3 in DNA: TGTGCCAGCAGCTCCGGGAGAAATGAGCAGTTCTTC. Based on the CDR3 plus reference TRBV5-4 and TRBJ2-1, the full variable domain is ETGVTQSPTHLIKTRGQQVTLRCSSQSGHNTVSWYQQALGQGPQFIFQYYREEENGRGNFPPRFSGLQFPNYSSELNVNALELDDSALYLCASSSGRNEQFFGPGTRLTVL.

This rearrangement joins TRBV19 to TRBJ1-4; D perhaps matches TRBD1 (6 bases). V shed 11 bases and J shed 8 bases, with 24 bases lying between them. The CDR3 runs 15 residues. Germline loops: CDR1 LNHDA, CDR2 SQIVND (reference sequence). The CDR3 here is CAGGRDKGKYEKLFF. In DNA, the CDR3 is TGTGCCGGGGGCCGAGACAAAGGGAAGTACGAAAAACTGTTTTTT.

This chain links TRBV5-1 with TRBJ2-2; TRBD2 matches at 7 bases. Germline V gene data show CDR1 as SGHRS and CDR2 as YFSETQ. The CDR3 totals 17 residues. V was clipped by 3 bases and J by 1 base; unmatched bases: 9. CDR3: CASSWESGLLNTGELFF. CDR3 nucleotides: TGCGCCAGCAGCTGGGAGTCGGGACTATTGAACACCGGGGAGCTGTTTTTT. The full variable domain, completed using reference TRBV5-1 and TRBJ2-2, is KAGVTQTPRYLIKTRGQQVTLSCSPISGHRSVSWYQQTPGQGLQFLFEYFSETQRNKGNFPGRFSGRQFSNSRSEMNVSTLELGDSALYLCASSWESGLLNTGELFFGEGSRLTVL.

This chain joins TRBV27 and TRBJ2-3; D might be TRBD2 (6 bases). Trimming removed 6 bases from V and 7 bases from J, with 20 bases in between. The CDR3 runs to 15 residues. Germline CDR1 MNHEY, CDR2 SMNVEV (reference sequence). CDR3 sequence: CASSSAGASEYTQYF. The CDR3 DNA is TGTGCCAGCAGCTCCGCCGGGGCTAGCGAATATACGCAGTATTTT.

The CDR3 DNA reads TGTGCCAGCAGTTACGCCCCTGCGGACTACTCCTACGAGCAGTACTTC. It yields the protein CASSYAPADYSYEQYF. The chain is built from TRBV6-6 and TRBJ2-7; possibly TRBD2 for D (6 bases). Deletions cut 2 bases from V and 0 bases from J, with 14 bases between. Germline V gene data show CDR1 as MNHNY and CDR2 as SVGAGI (reference sequence). The CDR3 loop spans 16 amino acids.

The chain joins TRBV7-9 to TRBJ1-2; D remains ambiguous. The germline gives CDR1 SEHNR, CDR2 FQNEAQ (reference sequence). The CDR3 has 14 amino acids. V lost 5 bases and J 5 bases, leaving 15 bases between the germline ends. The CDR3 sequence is CASSPSTGGYGYTF. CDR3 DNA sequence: TGTGCCAGCAGCCCATCGACCGGAGGGTATGGCTACACCTTC.

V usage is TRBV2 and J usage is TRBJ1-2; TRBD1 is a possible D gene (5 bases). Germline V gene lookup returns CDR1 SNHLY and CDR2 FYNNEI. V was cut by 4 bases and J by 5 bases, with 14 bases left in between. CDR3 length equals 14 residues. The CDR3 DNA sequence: TGTGCCAGCAGTGGGGTTGGGGGACTTTATGGCTACACCTTC. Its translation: CASSGVGGLYGYTF.

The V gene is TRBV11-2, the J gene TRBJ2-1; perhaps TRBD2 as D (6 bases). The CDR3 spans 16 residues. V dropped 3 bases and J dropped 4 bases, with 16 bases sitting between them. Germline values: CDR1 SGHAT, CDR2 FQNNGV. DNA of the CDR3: TGTGCCAGCAGCTTTGGTGCGGGTAGCGGATACAATGAGCAGTTCTTC. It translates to CASSFGAGSGYNEQFF.

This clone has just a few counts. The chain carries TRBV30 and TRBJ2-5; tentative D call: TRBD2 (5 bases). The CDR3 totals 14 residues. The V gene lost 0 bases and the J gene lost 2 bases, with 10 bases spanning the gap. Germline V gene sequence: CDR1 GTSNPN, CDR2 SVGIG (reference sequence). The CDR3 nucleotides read TGTGCCTGGAGTGTGGACTTCGCTCAAGAGACCCAGTACTTC. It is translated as CAWSVDFAQETQYF.

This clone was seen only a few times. Written as DNA, the CDR3 is TGCGCCAGCAGCTTCGGAGCAGGGTTAAACACTGAAGCTTTCTTT. Translating gives CASSFGAGLNTEAFF. The rearrangement links TRBV5-1 to TRBJ1-1, with D perhaps matching TRBD1 (5 bases). The V end lost 2 bases, the J end lost 2 bases, and 13 bases lay between the germline ends. CDR3 length: 15 amino acids. Germline CDR1 SGHRS, CDR2 YFSETQ.

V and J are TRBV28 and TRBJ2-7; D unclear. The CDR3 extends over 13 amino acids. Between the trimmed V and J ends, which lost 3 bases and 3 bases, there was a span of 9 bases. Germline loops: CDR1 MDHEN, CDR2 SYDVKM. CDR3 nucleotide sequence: TGTGCCAGCAGTTTTTCTCCAGGCTACGAGCAGTACTTC. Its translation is CASSFSPGYEQYF.

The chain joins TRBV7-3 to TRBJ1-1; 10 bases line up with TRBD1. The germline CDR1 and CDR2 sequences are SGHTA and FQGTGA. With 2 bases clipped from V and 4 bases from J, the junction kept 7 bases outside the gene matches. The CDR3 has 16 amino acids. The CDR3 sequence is CASSLRQGAGGTEAFF. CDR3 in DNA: TGTGCCAGCAGCTTACGACAGGGGGCGGGTGGCACTGAAGCTTTCTTT.

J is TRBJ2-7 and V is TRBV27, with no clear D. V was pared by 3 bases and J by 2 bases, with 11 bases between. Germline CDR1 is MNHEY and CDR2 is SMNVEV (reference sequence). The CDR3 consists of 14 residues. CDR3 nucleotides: TGTGCCAGCAGTTTGGGCCTCCTCCCCTACGAGCAGTACTTC. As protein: CASSLGLLPYEQYF.

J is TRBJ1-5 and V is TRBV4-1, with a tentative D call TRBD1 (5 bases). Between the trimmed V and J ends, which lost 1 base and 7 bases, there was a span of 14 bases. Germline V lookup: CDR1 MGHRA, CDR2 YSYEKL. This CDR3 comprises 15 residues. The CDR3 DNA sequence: TGCGCCAGCAGCCAAGTCTTGGGGGGAGGGCAGCCCCAGCATTTT. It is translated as CASSQVLGGGQPQHF.

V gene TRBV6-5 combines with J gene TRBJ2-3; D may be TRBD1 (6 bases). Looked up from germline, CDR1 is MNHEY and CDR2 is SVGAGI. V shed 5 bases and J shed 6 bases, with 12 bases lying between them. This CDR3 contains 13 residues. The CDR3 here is CASSRTASDTQYF. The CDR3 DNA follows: TGTGCCAGCAGTAGGACAGCATCGGATACGCAGTATTTT.